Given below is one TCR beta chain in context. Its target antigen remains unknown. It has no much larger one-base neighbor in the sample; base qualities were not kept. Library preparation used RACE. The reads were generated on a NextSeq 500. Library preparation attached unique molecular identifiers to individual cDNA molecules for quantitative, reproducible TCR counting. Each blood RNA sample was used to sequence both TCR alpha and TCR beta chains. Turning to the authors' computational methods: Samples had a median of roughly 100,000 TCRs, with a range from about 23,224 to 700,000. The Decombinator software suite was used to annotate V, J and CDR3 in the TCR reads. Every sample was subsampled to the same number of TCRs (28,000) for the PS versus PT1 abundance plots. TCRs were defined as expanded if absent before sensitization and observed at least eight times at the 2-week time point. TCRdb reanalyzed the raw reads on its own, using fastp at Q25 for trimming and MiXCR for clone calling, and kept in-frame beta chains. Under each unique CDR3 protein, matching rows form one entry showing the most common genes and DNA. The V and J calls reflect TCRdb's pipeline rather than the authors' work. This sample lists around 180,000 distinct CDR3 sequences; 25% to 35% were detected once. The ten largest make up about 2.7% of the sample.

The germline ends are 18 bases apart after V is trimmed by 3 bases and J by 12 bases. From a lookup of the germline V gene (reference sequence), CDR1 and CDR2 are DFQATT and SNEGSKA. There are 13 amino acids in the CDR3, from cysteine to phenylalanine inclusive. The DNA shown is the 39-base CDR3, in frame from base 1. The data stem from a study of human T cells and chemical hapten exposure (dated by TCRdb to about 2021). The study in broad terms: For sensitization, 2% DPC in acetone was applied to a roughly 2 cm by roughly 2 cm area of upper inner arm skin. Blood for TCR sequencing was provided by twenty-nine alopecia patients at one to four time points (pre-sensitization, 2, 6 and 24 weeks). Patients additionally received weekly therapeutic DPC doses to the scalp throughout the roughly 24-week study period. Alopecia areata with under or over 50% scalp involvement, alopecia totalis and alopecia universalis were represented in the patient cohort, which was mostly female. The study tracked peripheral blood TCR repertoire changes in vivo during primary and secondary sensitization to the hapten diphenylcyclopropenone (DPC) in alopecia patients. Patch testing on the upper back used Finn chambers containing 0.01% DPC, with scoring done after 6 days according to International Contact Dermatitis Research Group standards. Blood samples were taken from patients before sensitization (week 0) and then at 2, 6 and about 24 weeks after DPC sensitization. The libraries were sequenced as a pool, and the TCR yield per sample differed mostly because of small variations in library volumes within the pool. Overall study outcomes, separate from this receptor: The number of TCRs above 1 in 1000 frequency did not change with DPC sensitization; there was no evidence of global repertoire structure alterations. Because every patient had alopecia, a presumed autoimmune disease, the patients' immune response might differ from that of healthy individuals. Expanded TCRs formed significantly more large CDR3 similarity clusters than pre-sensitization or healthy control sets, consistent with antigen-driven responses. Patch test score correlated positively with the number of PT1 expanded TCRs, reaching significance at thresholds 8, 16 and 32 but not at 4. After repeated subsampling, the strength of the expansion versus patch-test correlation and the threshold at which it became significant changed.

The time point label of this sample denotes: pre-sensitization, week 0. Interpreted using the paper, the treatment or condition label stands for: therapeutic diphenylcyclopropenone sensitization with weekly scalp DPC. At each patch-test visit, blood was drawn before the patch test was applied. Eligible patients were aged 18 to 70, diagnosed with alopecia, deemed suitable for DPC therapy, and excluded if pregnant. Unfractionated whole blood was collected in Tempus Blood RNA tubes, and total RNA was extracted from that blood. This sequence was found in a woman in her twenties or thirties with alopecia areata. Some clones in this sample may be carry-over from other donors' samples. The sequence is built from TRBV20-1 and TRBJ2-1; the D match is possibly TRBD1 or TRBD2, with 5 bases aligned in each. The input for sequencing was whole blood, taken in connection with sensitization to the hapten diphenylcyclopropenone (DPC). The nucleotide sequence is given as TGCAGTGCTAGGGGGGTTCAGTTGCCTGCGCAGTTCTTC. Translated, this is CSARGVQLPAQFF.